One and the same sample provided the 3 T cell receptor beta chains below, sequenced in a study of high-grade serous ovarian cancer treatment subgroups. Produced via immunoSEQ multiplex PCR; TCRdb's table is partial and in-frame only. This sample yields fewer than 20,000 clones, of which around 79% are seen a single time; approximately 6.6% belongs to the top ten. Tumor tissue was taken before any definitive surgery or chemotherapy was given. The sequencing sample was made of tumor tissue. These receptors were taken from a human donor with high-grade serous ovarian cancer.

The chain uses TRBV6-5 and TRBJ2-3; 12 nucleotides align to TRBD2. Germline CDR1 MNHEY, CDR2 SVGAGI. V was pared by 6 bases and J by 3 bases, with 4 bases of the junction left unmatched. The CDR3 is 15 amino acids. The CDR3 sequence: CASRDLAGGTDTQYF. For the CDR3, the DNA is TGTGCCAGCAGGGATCTAGCGGGAGGGACAGATACGCAGTATTTT.

The V gene is TRBV27, the J gene TRBJ2-7, with 8 bases aligning to TRBD1. This CDR3 comprises 13 residues. Trimming removed 5 bases from V and 6 bases from J; junction bases left unmatched: 6. Germline V gene lookup returns CDR1 MNHEY and CDR2 SMNVEV (reference sequence). In DNA, the CDR3 is TGTGCCAGCAGTCCTCAAACAGGGGGCGAGCAGTACTTC. Its translation: CASSPQTGGEQYF.

Only a few counts were recorded for this clone. The chain uses TRBV7-8 and TRBJ1-2, with 7 bases fitting TRBD1. The CDR3 contains 14 residues. Germline V lookup: CDR1 SGHVS, CDR2 FQNEAQ. V lost 3 bases and J lost 0; bases outside the gene matches: 1. In DNA form, the CDR3 reads TGTGCCAGCAGCTTGGACAGGACTAACTATGGCTACACCTTC. Translation: CASSLDRTNYGYTF.